These 17 T cell receptor beta chains came from one sample sequenced in a study of lymphopenia after photon versus proton radiotherapy. The table came from immunoSEQ multiplex PCR; TCRdb's copy has only in-frame clones and leaves some out. The sample records about 12,000 clones, roughly nine tenths being singletons. Specimen: peripheral blood, collected from a patient treated with photon-based radiotherapy. These TCRs come from a man between 60 and 75 years old with pancreatic cancer.

In this sample, this clone turned up once. This chain links TRBV5-1 with TRBJ2-1; tentative D call: TRBD2 (6 bases). V lost 2 bases to trimming and J lost 4 bases, with 28 bases between them. The CDR3 contains 20 residues. CDR1 SGHRS and CDR2 YFSETQ come from the germline V gene. The CDR3 protein is CASSFPGEVGKRAQYNEQFF. CDR3 bases: TGCGCCAGCAGCTTCCCCGGGGAGGTGGGGAAGAGAGCACAATACAATGAGCAGTTCTTC.

In its sample, this clone was seen once. This chain links TRBV4-1 with TRBJ2-1, with D perhaps TRBD1 or TRBD2 (5 bases each). The ends were cut back, 1 base at V and 3 bases at J, with 13 bases in the middle. The germline CDR1 and CDR2 sequences are MGHRA and YSYEKL. The CDR3 runs to 16 residues. DNA of the CDR3: TGCGCCAGCAGCCAAGGACAGCGGTTCTACTACAATGAGCAGTTCTTC. Its translation: CASSQGQRFYYNEQFF.

V is TRBV10-1 and J is TRBJ2-5; D possibly uses TRBD1 or TRBD2 (6 bases each). Per germline, CDR1 WNHNN and CDR2 SYGVQD (reference sequence). V was cut by 7 bases and J by 3 bases, with 18 bases left in between. CDR3 length equals 15 residues. CDR3 bases: TGCGCCAGCAACGTAAGGGGGACTCGGGAAGAGACCCAGTACTTC. Encoded protein: CASNVRGTREETQYF.

This chain uses TRBV9 with TRBJ2-1, with D possibly matching TRBD1 (6 bases). Between the trimmed V and J ends, which lost 0 bases and 2 bases, there was a span of 9 bases. Germline V gene sequence: CDR1 SGDLS, CDR2 YYNGEE. The CDR3 runs 15 residues. The CDR3 nucleotides read TGTGCCAGCAGCGTAGCAGGGGCCCCCTACAATGAGCAGTTCTTC. This codes for CASSVAGAPYNEQFF. The full variable domain, its missing parts supplied by reference TRBV9 and TRBJ2-1, is DSGVTQTPKHLITATGQRVTLRCSPRSGDLSVYWYQQSLDQGLQFLIQYYNGEERAKGNILERFSAQQFPDLHSELNLSSLELGDSALYFCASSVAGAPYNEQFFGPGTRLTVL.

In nucleotides, the CDR3 is TGTGCCAGCAGCCTCGACCGGGACACCGGTTGGACTAATGAAAAACTGTTTTTT. It encodes CASSLDRDTGWTNEKLFF. This chain uses TRBV7-2 with TRBJ1-4, with D perhaps TRBD1 (6 bases). CDR1 and CDR2 from the germline V gene are SGHTA and FQGNSA. The CDR3 spans 18 residues. V was trimmed by 5 bases and J by 2 bases, leaving 21 bases between them.

The V and J genes are TRBV6-5 and TRBJ1-5, with 8 bases identical to TRBD1. This CDR3 has 16 residues. With V trimmed by 0 bases and J by 4 bases, 5 bases remained unmatched. Germline CDR1 and CDR2: MNHEY and SVGAGI. CDR3: CASSYSRTGTNQPQHF. CDR3 sequence (DNA): TGTGCCAGCAGTTACTCGCGGACAGGGACAAATCAGCCCCAGCATTTT.

The chain has TRBV19 and TRBJ1-1, with 8 positions matching TRBD1. In germline, CDR1 is LNHDA, CDR2 SQIVND (reference sequence). J was trimmed by 6 bases and V by 5 bases; bases with no gene match: 8. This CDR3 spans 14 amino acids. The CDR3 DNA is TGTGCCAGTAGTGTGGACAGGGTCGTCCCTGAAGCTTTCTTT. Translated: CASSVDRVVPEAFF.

The DNA for the CDR3 is TGTGCCAGCAGCTTAGCGGTCTCGATGGACTACACCTTC. Protein: CASSLAVSMDYTF. The chain links TRBV7-9 to TRBJ1-2; D not certain. Per the germline V gene, CDR1 is SEHNR and CDR2 is FQNEAQ (reference sequence). V gave up 0 bases and J gave up 10 bases, with 12 bases separating them. This CDR3 has 13 residues.

The chain joins TRBV10-1 to TRBJ1-1; D is uncertain. This CDR3 has 15 residues. CDR1 and CDR2 from the germline V gene are WNHNN and SYGVQD (reference sequence). V lost 0 bases, J lost 1 base, and 9 bases lay in between. CDR3 in DNA: TGCGCCAGCAGTGAGTCGAGTGGCAAGAACACTGAAGCTTTCTTT. Translation: CASSESSGKNTEAFF.

The chain uses TRBV7-2 and TRBJ2-7; TRBD2 agrees at 13 bases. The V gene's germline CDR1 is SGHTA and CDR2 FQGNSA. CDR3 length equals 16 residues. With 7 bases clipped from V and 3 bases from J, the junction kept 9 bases outside the gene matches. CDR3 residues: CASNTPGLAGDYEQYF. The CDR3 nucleotides read TGTGCCAGCAATACACCCGGACTAGCGGGGGACTACGAGCAGTACTTC.

The chain couples TRBV5-1 to TRBJ1-1; possible D gene TRBD1, 5 bases. The germline V gene encodes CDR1 SGHRS and CDR2 YFSETQ. The CDR3 is made up of 12 amino acids. V shed 5 bases and J shed 10 bases, with 15 bases lying between them. The CDR3 nucleotides are TGCGCCAGCAGTTTGAGGGGTCCTGGAGCTTTCTTT. Its protein product is CASSLRGPGAFF.

A few counts support this clone. The chain couples TRBV5-1 to TRBJ2-6; the match to TRBD1 covers 10 bases. Unmatched junction bases numbered 3, after V lost 0 bases and J lost 0 bases. The CDR3 covers 18 residues. Germline V gene data show CDR1 as SGHRS and CDR2 as YFSETQ. CDR3 coding DNA: TGCGCCAGCAGCTTGGTGGGGACAGGGGCCTCTGGGGCCAACGTCCTGACTTTC. Translating it yields CASSLVGTGASGANVLTF. Full variable domain (missing parts from reference TRBV5-1 and TRBJ2-6): KAGVTQTPRYLIKTRGQQVTLSCSPISGHRSVSWYQQTPGQGLQFLFEYFSETQRNKGNFPGRFSGRQFSNSRSEMNVSTLELGDSALYLCASSLVGTGASGANVLTFGAGSRLTVL.

The chain couples TRBV7-9 to TRBJ1-2; no firm D call. CDR1 SEHNR and CDR2 FQNEAQ come from the germline V gene (reference sequence). This CDR3 is built from 14 residues. The germline V and J ends were trimmed by 4 bases and 2 bases, with 11 bases remaining between them. This chain's CDR3 is CASSSLAGNYGYTF. The CDR3 bases are TGTGCCAGCAGCTCGCTGGCGGGGAACTATGGCTACACCTTC.

The sample holds one count of this clone. V and J are TRBV7-9 and TRBJ2-5, with D unclear. Germline V gives CDR1 SEHNR, CDR2 FQNEAQ (reference sequence). The CDR3 totals 11 residues. Trimming left V 5 bases short and J 5 bases short, with 6 bases between. The CDR3 here is CASSPGETQYF. Written as DNA, the CDR3 is TGTGCCAGCAGCCCCGGGGAGACCCAGTACTTC. Full variable domain (missing parts from reference TRBV7-9 and TRBJ2-5): DTGVSQNPRHKITKRGQNVTFRCDPISEHNRLYWYRQTLGQGPEFLTYFQNEAQLEKSRLLSDRFSAERPKGSFSTLEIQRTEQGDSAMYLCASSPGETQYFGPGTRLLVL.

The V gene is TRBV19, the J gene TRBJ1-2; TRBD1 agrees at 7 bases. With 4 bases clipped from V and 4 bases from J, the junction kept 6 bases outside the gene matches. CDR3 length equals 14 residues. Germline lookup yields CDR1 LNHDA and CDR2 SQIVND (reference sequence). Here the CDR3 reads CASSTTRQGYGYTF. The CDR3 DNA follows: TGTGCCAGTAGTACGACCAGACAGGGCTATGGCTACACCTTC.

J is TRBJ1-5 and V is TRBV7-2; 9 bases line up with TRBD1. Germline CDR1 and CDR2: SGHTA and FQGNSA. There are 17 residues in the CDR3. V lost 2 bases, J lost 1 base, and 6 bases stayed unmatched. The CDR3 nucleotides read TGTGCCAGCAGCTTAACCTGGGACAGGGAGAGCAATCAGCCCCAGCATTTT. Its protein product is CASSLTWDRESNQPQHF.

The genes are TRBV6-5 and TRBJ2-7, with D possibly matching TRBD1 (6 bases). Deletions cut 4 bases from V and 6 bases from J, with 10 bases between. CDR3 length equals 12 residues. Per the germline V gene, CDR1 is MNHEY and CDR2 is SVGAGI. The CDR3: CASSSYRAEQYF. In nucleotides, the CDR3 is TGTGCCAGCAGTTCGTACAGGGCCGAGCAGTACTTC.